The source of this T cell receptor (beta chain) is a study of blood T cells in healthy people across ages. For the study at large: When template switching was applied, about one barcoded beta molecule was captured per two T cells. Study-wide findings and caveats: Versus aged donors, long-lived donors had higher diversity and more naive CD4+ cells. Older age went with lower TCR beta diversity per million T cells, in a roughly linear way.

Trimming took 5 bases from V and 9 from J; bases not matched to a gene: 6. CDR1 is SGHAT and CDR2 is FQNNGV in the germline V gene. This CDR3 comprises 15 residues. Points on this clonotype: Its antigen remains unidentified.

The donors, all healthy, were Caucasians living in Russia, aged 6 to 90. Sample-barcoded 5' priming and a J-beta primer mix drove a second PCR of about 6 to 12 cycles. TCRdb ran MiXCR on the 5' RACE reads and lists one entry per CDR3 protein. The data contain around 650,000 distinct CDR3 sequences, around 38% of them singletons. This rearrangement joins TRBV11-2 to TRBJ2-1, with TRBD2 matching over 14 bases. Input material: blood. This sequence was found in a man aged 80 or over in good health. The CDR3 DNA follows: TGTGCCAGCAGCCAGACTAGCGGGGGGGCCCCTGAGCAGTTCTTC. Encoded protein: CASSQTSGGAPEQFF.